This T cell receptor beta chain was documented in a study of beta chain features in type 1 diabetes. Whole-study findings and limits: VDJ junctions from patients with type 1 diabetes contained fewer insertions and more deletions. TCRB CDR3 length was moderately but significantly reduced in all four CD4+ subsets of Type 1 diabetes patients. Equally in patients and controls, shorter templates might have been favored by PCR.

About this clone itself: Its antigen is undetermined.

Expressed TCRB transcripts were sequenced because the isolated RNA had all been reverse transcribed beforehand. Assay: immunoSEQ multiplex PCR; the TCRdb copy retains only in-frame clones and omits some. The sample has about 150,000 clones, about 9.1% seen once. Via the markers CD45RO/CCR7/CD25/CD127/CD95/CD27, stem cell-like memory, regulatory, central memory and naive CD4+ cells were sorted. CDR1 is LGHNA and CDR2 is YNFKEQ in the germline V gene. The CDR3 runs 17 residues. Trimming at V came to 5 bases and at J to 0 bases, leaving 9 bases not matched to a gene. Specimen: central memory CD4+ T cells from blood. This receptor was obtained from a woman aged 18-29 years in good health. The chain combines TRBV4-2 with TRBJ2-4; 8 bases agree with TRBD2. CDR3 amino acids: CASSSSGGAIAKNIQYF. In DNA form, the CDR3 reads TGTGCCAGCAGCTCTTCCGGGGGGGCTATAGCCAAAAACATTCAGTACTTC.